Listed below are T cell receptor beta chains from one sample, sequenced in a study of T cell repertoires in cytomegalovirus infection. Their antigens remain unidentified. Via MiXCR, TCRdb re-called the reads, giving one row per CDR3 protein. This table holds hundreds of thousands of distinct CDR3 sequences, almost 30% found once. The source material was cultured PBMCs, sampled from culture after CMV antigen stimulation. The receptors originated from a human donor in good health (CMV status not recorded). Some clones in this sample may be carry-over from other donors' samples. CDR3s leave out the opening cysteine and the closing phenylalanine or tryptophan. A D gene is named only where the DNA matches it firmly. Where a row states a size, it is once, few, many or the class of an expanded clone; other rows omit it.

abundance	v_gene	d_gene	j_gene	CDR3aa
few	TRBV10-3	.	TRBJ1-6	AIRADTAHSPLH
few	TRBV6-6	.	TRBJ1-4	ASSFPQGASASTNEKLF
.	TRBV27	.	TRBJ2-3	ASSLLATHTDTQY
once	TRBV15	TRBD2	TRBJ2-7	ATSRGLAVTYEQY
few	TRBV19	.	TRBJ2-1	ASSITGEQF
.	TRBV6-1	TRBD1	TRBJ1-2	AAKPGQGLRGYT
many	TRBV7-9	.	TRBJ2-5	ASSFRGPGETQY
few	TRBV7-3	.	TRBJ1-2	ASSFDRSYGYT
.	TRBV7-9	.	TRBJ1-6	ASSSGDRSSYNSPLH
few	TRBV7-2	.	TRBJ1-5	ASSLGGPRGRQPQH
many	TRBV7-2	.	TRBJ1-2	ASSLVGQLIYGYT
.	TRBV6-5	.	TRBJ2-7	ASSYDSGRTYEQY
many	TRBV12-3/TRBV12-4	.	TRBJ1-2	ASSHGDIPSYGYT
.	TRBV12-3/TRBV12-4	.	TRBJ2-2	ASSPLDSNTGELF
once	TRBV28	TRBD1	TRBJ2-5	ASAYSGGFSETQY